The 8 T cell receptor beta chains presented below share a single source sample, sequenced in a study of a mutant IDH1 vaccine in newly diagnosed glioma (dated by TCRdb to the early 2020s). The meaning of the sample's time point label: week 47, end of study. Each vaccine dose was 300 ug of a 20-mer mutant IDH1 peptide in Montanide, given subcutaneously with topical imiquimod. The library was generated by the immunoSEQ multiplex PCR assay. TCRdb stores this immuneACCESS table with in-frame sequences only. Part of the clones is absent; in the studies checked, under half of the shortfall reflects unresolved V genes, and no reason is known for the rest. This sample is represented by around 54,000 clones; roughly four fifths of them were singletons. The ten largest make up approximately 3.2% of the sample. Which antigens these TCRs recognize remains unknown. The sample in question was PBMCs, obtained from a glioma patient whose treatment included an IDH1 peptide vaccine. The receptors were gathered from a woman aged 45-65 years with glioma.

The V call is TRBV19, the J call TRBJ1-5; TRBD1 might be the D (6 bases). The CDR3 is 14 amino acids. V lost 7 bases and J lost 1, with 11 bases in between. Germline-derived CDR1 and CDR2 are LNHDA and SQIVND (reference sequence). In DNA form, the CDR3 reads TGTGCCAGTACCACAGGGAAGAGCAATCAGCCCCAGCATTTT. This encodes CASTTGKSNQPQHF.

The rearrangement uses TRBV11-3 and TRBJ2-3; TRBD2 is a possible D gene (8 bases). CDR1 SGHNT and CDR2 YENEEA come from the germline V gene. This CDR3 is 15 amino acids long. The V end lost 6 bases, the J end lost 5 bases, and 18 bases lay between the germline ends. CDR3 sequence reads: CASSDRDSGGDTQYF. The CDR3, as DNA: TGTGCCAGCAGTGACCGGGACAGCGGGGGAGATACGCAGTATTTT.

Here the CDR3 DNA reads TGCGCCAGCAGCTCCTACGAGCAGTACTTC. As protein: CASSSYEQYF. V gene TRBV5-1 combines with J gene TRBJ2-7; no clear D gene. From germline, CDR1 is SGHRS and CDR2 YFSETQ. Trimming shortened V by 3 bases and J by 2 bases, and 0 bases separated the two germline ends. CDR3 length equals 10 residues.

The V gene is TRBV5-1, the J gene TRBJ2-5, with D unclear. V gave up 0 bases and J gave up 5 bases, with 8 bases separating them. The CDR3 length is 13 residues. Germline values: CDR1 SGHRS, CDR2 YFSETQ. This chain's CDR3 is CASSLGNGETQYF. DNA of the CDR3: TGCGCCAGCAGCTTGGGCAATGGGGAGACCCAGTACTTC.

This chain connects TRBV7-2 to TRBJ2-5, with 10 bases fitting TRBD2. CDR3 length: 16 residues. V shed 1 base, J shed 7 bases, and the junction held 9 bases outside the gene matches. Germline CDR1 is SGHTA and CDR2 is FQGNSA. The CDR3 region has the DNA TGTGCCAGCAGCTTAGGCCTAGCGGGGGCCCCAGGGACCCAGTACTTC. This sequence encodes CASSLGLAGAPGTQYF.

In its sample, this clone was seen once. This chain links TRBV5-1 with TRBJ2-1; D unclear. V was clipped by 4 bases and J by 5 bases, with 7 bases between them. The CDR3 has 12 amino acids. Germline V CDR1 and CDR2: SGHRS, YFSETQ. Here the CDR3 DNA reads TGCGCCAGCAGCCACCCTAACAATGAGCAGTTCTTC. Translated, it gives CASSHPNNEQFF.

The chain joins TRBV19 to TRBJ1-4, with 9 bases fitting TRBD1. With V trimmed by 5 bases and J by 6 bases, 10 bases remained unmatched. The CDR3 runs to 16 residues. Germline V CDR1 and CDR2: LNHDA, SQIVND (reference sequence). CDR3 loop: CASSPNPGQGDEKLFF. The DNA for the CDR3 is TGTGCCAGTAGTCCGAATCCGGGACAGGGAGATGAAAAACTGTTTTTT.

V usage is TRBV7-9 and J usage is TRBJ1-2; unclear D gene. The V gene lost 5 bases and the J gene lost 9 bases, with 13 bases spanning the gap. There are 12 residues in the CDR3. Germline V CDR1 and CDR2: SEHNR, FQNEAQ (reference sequence). The CDR3 sequence is CASSASSGSYTF. Here the CDR3 DNA reads TGTGCCAGCAGCGCCTCCTCCGGAAGCTACACCTTC. Looking up the rest from reference TRBV7-9 and TRBJ1-2 gives the full variable domain: DTGVSQNPRHKITKRGQNVTFRCDPISEHNRLYWYRQTLGQGPEFLTYFQNEAQLEKSRLLSDRFSAERPKGSFSTLEIQRTEQGDSAMYLCASSASSGSYTFGSGTRLTVV.